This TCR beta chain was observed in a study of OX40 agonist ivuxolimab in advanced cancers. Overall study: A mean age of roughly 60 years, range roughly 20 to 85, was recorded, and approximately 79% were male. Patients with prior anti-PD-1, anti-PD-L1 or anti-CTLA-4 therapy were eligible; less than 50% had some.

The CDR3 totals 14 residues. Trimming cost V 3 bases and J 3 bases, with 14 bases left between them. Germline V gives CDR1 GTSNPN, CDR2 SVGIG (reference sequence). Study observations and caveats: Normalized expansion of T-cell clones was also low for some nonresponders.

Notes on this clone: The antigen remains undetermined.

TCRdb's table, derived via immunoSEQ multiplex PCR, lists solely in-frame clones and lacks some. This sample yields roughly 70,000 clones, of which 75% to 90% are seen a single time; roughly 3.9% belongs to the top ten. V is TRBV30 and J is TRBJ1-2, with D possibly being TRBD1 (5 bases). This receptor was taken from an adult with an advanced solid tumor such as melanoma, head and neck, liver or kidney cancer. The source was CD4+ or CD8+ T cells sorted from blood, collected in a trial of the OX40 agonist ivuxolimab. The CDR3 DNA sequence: TGTGCCTGGAGGGGGCCGGGACTGGACTATGGCTACACCTTC. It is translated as CAWRGPGLDYGYTF.